The 11 T cell receptor beta chains reported below all come from one sample, sequenced in a study of T cells after yellow fever vaccination. MiXCR was run by TCRdb on the 5' RACE reads, yielding one entry per CDR3 protein. The sample contains about 110,000 distinct CDR3 sequences, around 8% of which appear only once. Source: CD8+ T cells sorted from PBMCs, taken 45 days after the yellow fever booster vaccination. The receptor source for this set is a man in his thirties or forties who received the YFV17D yellow fever vaccine.

There are many counts of this clonotype. The rearrangement links TRBV9 to TRBJ1-2; D ambiguous. The V end lost 4 bases, the J end lost 9 bases, and 10 bases lay between the germline ends. Germline-derived CDR1 and CDR2 are SGDLS and YYNGEE. This CDR3 spans 11 amino acids. The CDR3 DNA reads TGTGCCAGCAGCTCACGTGAGCGCTACACCTTC. Protein: CASSSRERYTF.

J is TRBJ2-4 and V is TRBV28; D gene uncertain. V was cut by 5 bases and J by 0 bases, with 14 bases left in between. The length of the CDR3 is 16 residues. CDR1 and CDR2 from the germline V gene are MDHEN and SYDVKM. CDR3 DNA sequence: TGTGCCAGCAGTGGTACCGTGGGTGTAGCCAAAAACATTCAGTACTTC. It specifies CASSGTVGVAKNIQYF. Looking up the rest from reference TRBV28 and TRBJ2-4 gives the full variable domain: DVKVTQSSRYLVKRTGEKVFLECVQDMDHENMFWYRQDPGLGLRLIYFSYDVKMKEKGDIPEGYSVSREKKERFSLILESASTNQTSMYLCASSGTVGVAKNIQYFGAGTRLSVL.

This clonotype was detected a few times. The rearrangement links TRBV7-9 to TRBJ2-7; D might be TRBD1 (7 bases). CDR1 and CDR2 from the germline V gene are SEHNR and FQNEAQ (reference sequence). The CDR3 totals 12 residues. With 10 bases removed from V and 4 bases from J, the gap between germline ends came to 14 bases. The CDR3 protein is CATIQGGYEQYF. CDR3 sequence (DNA): TGTGCCACGATCCAGGGGGGTTACGAGCAGTACTTC.

This clonotype came up many times. V and J are TRBV6-5 and TRBJ1-5, with 7 bases identical to TRBD1. The CDR3 loop spans 12 amino acids. CDR1 is MNHEY, CDR2 SVGAGI, per germline. The V gene end was trimmed by 5 bases and the J gene end by 7 bases; junction bases not matched to a gene: 2. The CDR3 DNA sequence: TGTGCCAGCAGTCAGACAGGGCAGCCCCAGCATTTT. Protein product: CASSQTGQPQHF.

This clonotype showed up many times. The genes are TRBV20-1 and TRBJ2-3, with a tentative D call TRBD2 (5 bases). The germline V gene has CDR1 DFQATT and CDR2 SNEGSKA (reference sequence). This CDR3 spans 13 amino acids. V was trimmed by 3 bases and J by 4 bases, leaving 11 bases between them. DNA for the CDR3: TGCAGTGCTAGGAGTCTAGCAGCAGATACGCAGTATTTT. Protein sequence: CSARSLAADTQYF.

V usage is TRBV30 and J usage is TRBJ2-1; TRBD2 agrees at 11 bases. The germline gives CDR1 GTSNPN, CDR2 SVGIG (reference sequence). V was clipped by 2 bases and J by 4 bases; unmatched bases: 4. The CDR3 covers 15 residues. The DNA for the CDR3 is TGTGCCTGGAGTCCCGGGACTAGCGGATACAATGAGCAGTTCTTC. Residues: CAWSPGTSGYNEQFF.

In this sample, this clonotype turned up a few times. The CDR3 protein is CASSLTPGPSLTYEQYF. The CDR3 DNA is TGTGCCAGCAGTTTGACGCCGGGACCCTCACTAACCTACGAGCAGTACTTC. The gene calls are TRBV12-3 or TRBV12-4 and TRBJ2-7; TRBD1 or TRBD2 may be the D gene (5 bases each). The CDR3 covers 17 residues. Trimming pared 3 bases from V and 2 bases from J, leaving 20 bases between.

This clonotype was counted ten times or more. CDR3 nucleotides: TGTGCCAGCAGGTCCAACAGGGGGCTCAATGAGCAGTTCTTC. This encodes CASRSNRGLNEQFF. The chain employs TRBV7-9 and TRBJ2-1; the match to TRBD1 covers 9 bases. The CDR3 consists of 14 residues. Per the germline V gene, CDR1 is SEHNR and CDR2 is FQNEAQ (reference sequence). Trimming cost V 6 bases and J 6 bases; bases outside gene matches: 6.

This clonotype has just a few counts. This chain joins TRBV5-5 and TRBJ2-7, with D possibly matching TRBD2 (6 bases). The CDR3 spans 15 residues. Trimming cost V 1 base and J 5 bases, with 16 bases left between them. Germline assignment: CDR1 SGHKS and CDR2 YYEKEE (reference sequence). CDR3 amino acids: CASSLYLEEGDEQYF. Here the CDR3 DNA reads TGTGCCAGCAGCTTGTATCTAGAGGAGGGCGACGAGCAGTACTTC.

The chain couples TRBV18 to TRBJ2-6, with D hard to call. CDR3 size: 14 residues. The V and J ends lost 2 bases and 2 bases respectively, with 4 bases between them. CDR1 is KGHSH and CDR2 is LQKENI in the germline V gene. CDR3: CASSPDPGANVLTF. The CDR3 region has the DNA TGTGCCAGCTCACCAGACCCTGGGGCCAACGTCCTGACTTTC.

This clonotype was observed at least ten times. The chain carries TRBV10-2 and TRBJ2-7; 12 bases line up with TRBD1. Germline CDR1 is WSHSY and CDR2 is SAAADI. CDR3 size: 13 residues. Trimming cost V 8 bases and J 5 bases; bases outside gene matches: 4. The CDR3 sequence is CASWGQGAHEQYF. Written as DNA, the CDR3 is TGCGCCAGCTGGGGACAGGGGGCCCACGAGCAGTACTTC.